The 11 T cell receptor beta chains given below trace back to one sample, sequenced in a study of identical twins. TCRdb re-derived calls from the 5' RACE reads in MiXCR, one entry per CDR3 protein. The sample has 550,000 to 700,000 distinct CDR3 sequences; 20% to 25% are singletons. Another study also made use of these data, one on T cells expressing NK-cell markers.

Sequenced material: PBMCs. The receptor set was obtained from a woman under 30 in good health.

The chain recombines TRBV12-3 or TRBV12-4 with TRBJ2-7; 7 nucleotides agree with TRBD1. J was trimmed by 2 bases and V by 4 bases; bases with no gene match: 8. The CDR3 length is 15 residues. In DNA form, the CDR3 reads TGTGCCAGCAGTTACAGGGACAGCCTAACCTACGAGCAGTACTTC. Amino acids: CASSYRDSLTYEQYF.

This clonotype showed up just a few times. This chain links TRBV9 with TRBJ2-1, with no clear D. Trimming shortened V by 0 bases and J by 7 bases, and 20 bases separated the two germline ends. Germline V CDR1 and CDR2: SGDLS, YYNGEE. CDR3 length: 17 amino acids. CDR3 DNA sequence: TGTGCCAGCAGCGTAGGGTCCCCAATAACCCCCCGGAATGAGCAGTTCTTC. Translated, it gives CASSVGSPITPRNEQFF.

This chain links TRBV6-1 with TRBJ2-5, with TRBD2 matching over 10 bases. CDR1 and CDR2 (germline): MNHNS, SASEGT. This CDR3 comprises 14 residues. The junction had 1 base not matched to a gene; V was cut back by 5 bases and J by 1 base. The CDR3 nucleotides are TGTGCCAGCAGTATAGCGGGGGGCCAAGAGACCCAGTACTTC. Its translation: CASSIAGGQETQYF.

The gene calls are TRBV5-5 and TRBJ1-5; weak D call: TRBD1 (5 bases). Per the germline V gene, CDR1 is SGHKS and CDR2 is YYEKEE (reference sequence). Trimming shortened V by 5 bases and J by 7 bases, and 13 bases separated the two germline ends. The CDR3 spans 13 residues. The CDR3 sequence is CASRALQGQPQHF. In nucleotides, the CDR3 is TGTGCCAGCAGGGCCCTTCAGGGACAGCCCCAGCATTTT.

The chain couples TRBV12-3 or TRBV12-4 to TRBJ2-5; 7 bases line up with TRBD2. The V and J ends lost 6 bases and 1 base, in that order; junction bases with no gene match: 8. The CDR3 extends over 15 amino acids. The CDR3, as DNA: TGTGCCAGCAGGGCGTCGGGGGGTCCCCAAGAGACCCAGTACTTC. It translates to CASRASGGPQETQYF.

This clonotype has a count of ten or more. This chain uses TRBV12-3 or TRBV12-4 with TRBJ2-7; D may be TRBD2 (5 bases). Trimming cost V 3 bases and J 3 bases, with 12 bases left between them. The CDR3 consists of 14 residues. The CDR3 DNA follows: TGTGCCAGCAGTTTTGGACCCGGAGGCTACGAGCAGTACTTC. Translating gives CASSFGPGGYEQYF.

The CDR3 loop reads CASSAGLPTDTQYF. CDR3 sequence (DNA): TGTGCCAGCAGCGCCGGACTGCCCACAGATACGCAGTATTTT. The chain combines TRBV9 with TRBJ2-3; perhaps TRBD2 as D (5 bases). CDR1 and CDR2 from the germline V gene are SGDLS and YYNGEE. V shed 3 bases and J shed 2 bases, with 10 bases lying between them. This CDR3 contains 14 residues.

This clonotype has a handful of counts. The chain has TRBV12-5 and TRBJ2-7; D unclear. Trimming took 4 bases from V and 1 from J, leaving 11 bases between them. Germline V gives CDR1 LGHNT, CDR2 FRNRAP. The CDR3 totals 14 residues. The CDR3 loop is CASGSMSVSYEQYF. CDR3 coding DNA: TGTGCTAGTGGTTCGATGAGCGTATCCTACGAGCAGTACTTC.

In its sample, this clonotype was seen a few times. V usage is TRBV5-1 and J usage is TRBJ2-3; 7 bases line up with TRBD2. Trimming took 0 bases from V and 3 from J; bases not matched to a gene: 7. Germline assignment: CDR1 SGHRS and CDR2 YFSETQ. The CDR3 contains 16 residues. CDR3 DNA: TGCGCCAGCAGCTTGGTTGCGGGGCGGGGGACAGATACGCAGTATTTT. Protein product: CASSLVAGRGTDTQYF.

This clonotype came up a few times. V is TRBV11-3 and J is TRBJ1-1; TRBD1 matches at 7 bases. The trim removed 0 bases at V and 2 bases at J, leaving 9 bases unmatched. Germline CDR1 is SGHNT and CDR2 is YENEEA. The CDR3 is made up of 17 amino acids. CDR3 residues: CASSLEMVGTDNTEAFF. CDR3 coding DNA: TGTGCCAGCAGCTTAGAGATGGTCGGGACAGACAACACTGAAGCTTTCTTT.

The rearrangement uses TRBV25-1 and TRBJ1-5; no firm D call. The CDR3 covers 12 residues. Per the germline V gene, CDR1 is MGHDK and CDR2 is SYGVNS. V lost 3 bases to trimming and J lost 7 bases, with 7 bases between them. The CDR3: CASSDREQPQHF. DNA for the CDR3: TGTGCCAGCAGTGATCGGGAGCAGCCCCAGCATTTT.